This record looks at one TCR beta chain sequence and its context. This sample is drawn from a study of blood T cell repertoires in COVID-19. Each recovered donor of Cohort 3 presented with two negative PCRs, clearance, or symptom resolution. TCRdb's table, derived via immunoSEQ multiplex PCR, lists solely in-frame clones and lacks some. The sample lists 400,000 to 500,000 clones, approximately 88% occurring once. V shed 4 bases, J shed 6 bases, and the junction held 4 bases outside the gene matches. CDR1 and CDR2 from the germline V gene are LNHDA and SQIVND (reference sequence). The CDR3 consists of 13 residues.

The chain joins TRBV19 to TRBJ1-2; 8 bases match TRBD1. The origin of this receptor is a woman aged 40-49 years who had recovered from COVID-19. The sample taken for sequencing was PBMCs or T cells enriched from blood (not recorded which). DNA for the CDR3: TGTGCCAGTAGTAAGACAGGGGTGGATGGCTACACCTTC. Protein product: CASSKTGVDGYTF.